These 19 T cell receptor beta chains came from one sample sequenced in a study of blood T cell repertoires in COVID-19. TCRdb's table, derived via immunoSEQ multiplex PCR, lists solely in-frame clones and lacks some. In the table there are about 54,000 clones, about four fifths of which are singletons. Source material: peripheral blood. These receptors were collected from a human donor in a cohort sampled during active or convalescent COVID-19.

The chain couples TRBV7-9 to TRBJ2-2; D is perhaps TRBD1 (6 bases). Trimming took 3 bases from V and 6 from J, leaving 11 bases between them. CDR1 and CDR2 (germline): SEHNR, FQNEAQ (reference sequence). The CDR3 spans 14 residues. Here the CDR3 reads CASSLGAQSGELFF. The CDR3 bases are TGTGCCAGCAGCTTGGGGGCGCAATCCGGGGAGCTGTTTTTT.

This clone was counted at least ten times. The rearrangement links TRBV2 to TRBJ2-7, with 7 bases fitting TRBD2. The CDR3 loop spans 14 amino acids. With V trimmed by 7 bases and J by 7 bases, 13 bases remained unmatched. Germline V gives CDR1 SNHLY, CDR2 FYNNEI. The CDR3 sequence is CASNTGGPSWEQYF. CDR3 DNA: TGTGCCAGCAACACGGGGGGACCTTCTTGGGAGCAGTACTTC.

The rearrangement joins TRBV5-1 to TRBJ2-7, with 11 bases fitting TRBD2. J was trimmed by 0 bases and V by 0 bases; bases with no gene match: 5. From germline, CDR1 is SGHRS and CDR2 YFSETQ. The CDR3 runs 17 residues. The CDR3 protein is CASSLALAGGSSYEQYF. DNA for the CDR3: TGCGCCAGCAGCTTGGCTCTAGCGGGGGGAAGCTCCTACGAGCAGTACTTC. The whole variable domain, filled in from reference TRBV5-1 and TRBJ2-7, reads KAGVTQTPRYLIKTRGQQVTLSCSPISGHRSVSWYQQTPGQGLQFLFEYFSETQRNKGNFPGRFSGRQFSNSRSEMNVSTLELGDSALYLCASSLALAGGSSYEQYFGPGTRLTVT.

This chain connects TRBV6-1 to TRBJ1-2, with a tentative D call TRBD1 (5 bases). The ends were cut back, 0 bases at V and 7 bases at J, with 15 bases in the middle. This CDR3 contains 15 residues. In germline, CDR1 is MNHNS, CDR2 SASEGT. The CDR3 DNA is TGTGCCAGCAGTGAAGCGGCAGGGTCTCGACTTGGCTACACCTTC. Its translation: CASSEAAGSRLGYTF.

The chain combines TRBV6-5 with TRBJ2-5, with 7 bases that match TRBD2. The CDR3 length is 13 residues. CDR1 and CDR2 (germline): MNHEY, SVGAGI. V trimming: 8 bases; J trimming: 5 bases; junction bases outside the gene matches: 8. CDR3 amino acids: CASGLGGVETQYF. CDR3 sequence (DNA): TGTGCCAGCGGGCTGGGAGGGGTCGAGACCCAGTACTTC.

This chain links TRBV7-2 with TRBJ1-6, with TRBD1 as a possible D gene (5 bases). V gave up 0 bases and J gave up 9 bases, with 15 bases separating them. Germline V gene sequence: CDR1 SGHTA, CDR2 FQGNSA. The CDR3 consists of 16 residues. CDR3 DNA: TGTGCCAGCAGCTTAGCTGACAGCCAAGTGGGTTCACCCCTCCACTTT. This sequence encodes CASSLADSQVGSPLHF.

The table lists this clone with a count of one. The V and J genes are TRBV6-6 and TRBJ2-2; D gene ambiguous. V lost 7 bases and J 4 bases, leaving 7 bases between the germline ends. Per germline, CDR1 MNHNY and CDR2 SVGAGI (reference sequence). CDR3 size: 12 residues. Here the CDR3 reads CASTRGTGELFF. In DNA form, the CDR3 reads TGTGCCAGCACACGCGGCACCGGGGAGCTGTTTTTT.

This clone was seen only a few times. DNA of the CDR3: TGCGCCAGCAGCTTGGCAGGCAGAAACTATGGCTACACCTTC. This translates into CASSLAGRNYGYTF. The V and J genes are TRBV5-1 and TRBJ1-2, with D unclear. Per the germline V gene, CDR1 is SGHRS and CDR2 is YFSETQ. The CDR3 has 14 amino acids. V was pared by 0 bases and J by 2 bases, with 8 bases between.

The chain joins TRBV29-1 to TRBJ2-1; 11 nucleotides align to TRBD2. The CDR3 runs 18 residues. V lost 2 bases to trimming and J lost 0 bases; unmatched junction nucleotides: 9. CDR1 is SQVTM and CDR2 is ANQGSEA in the germline V gene. CDR3 sequence: CSVESSGGTISSYNEQFF. CDR3 DNA sequence: TGCAGCGTTGAATCTAGCGGGGGGACCATTAGCTCCTACAATGAGCAGTTCTTC.

CDR3 sequence (DNA): TGTGCCAGCAGCCCCGGGGGGGGCTCCTACAATGAGCAGTTCTTC. Translating it yields CASSPGGGSYNEQFF. The chain carries TRBV2 and TRBJ2-1; TRBD2 matches at 8 bases. CDR3 length: 15 amino acids. Germline loops: CDR1 SNHLY, CDR2 FYNNEI. With V trimmed by 6 bases and J by 0 bases, 4 bases remained unmatched. Combining the CDR3 with reference TRBV2 and TRBJ2-1 gives the whole variable domain EPEVTQTPSHQVTQMGQEVILRCVPISNHLYFYWYRQILGQKVEFLVSFYNNEISEKSEIFDDQFSVERPDGSNFTLKIRSTKLEDSAMYFCASSPGGGSYNEQFFGPGTRLTVL.

The gene calls are TRBV10-3 and TRBJ1-2; D call uncertain. This CDR3 has 16 residues. Germline V gives CDR1 ENHRY, CDR2 SYGVKD. V was cut by 5 bases and J by 5 bases, with 21 bases left in between. The CDR3 nucleotides read TGTGCCATCAGTACTACTGAGCGGAAGATGCTATATGGCTACACCTTC. This codes for CAISTTERKMLYGYTF.

The V call is TRBV6-2 or TRBV6-3, the J call TRBJ2-3; tentative D call: TRBD2 (5 bases). The CDR3 has 17 amino acids. V shed 4 bases and J shed 0 bases, with 17 bases lying between them. Germline CDR1 reads MNHEY; CDR2 reads SVGEGT. CDR3 nucleotides: TGTGCCAGCAGTTCGCCTAACTTAGCGAGCAGCACAGATACGCAGTATTTT. This gives the protein CASSSPNLASSTDTQYF.

This chain connects TRBV13 to TRBJ2-5; 13 positions agree with TRBD2. Unmatched junction bases numbered 9, after V lost 7 bases and J lost 1 base. This CDR3 is built from 17 residues. Germline V gene data show CDR1 as PRHDT and CDR2 as FYEKMQ (reference sequence). The CDR3 loop reads CASNRLAGGSTQETQYF. The CDR3 DNA reads as TGTGCCAGCAATAGACTAGCGGGGGGATCCACCCAAGAGACCCAGTACTTC.

This clone appeared a single time. The chain carries TRBV10-3 and TRBJ2-1, with 7 bases lining up with TRBD2. The trim removed 3 bases at V and 4 bases at J, leaving 6 bases unmatched. Per germline, CDR1 ENHRY and CDR2 SYGVKD. The CDR3 covers 15 residues. CDR3 sequence: CAISDVGGKYNEQFF. CDR3 DNA sequence: TGTGCCATCAGTGATGTGGGGGGGAAGTACAATGAGCAGTTCTTC.

This rearrangement joins TRBV12-3 or TRBV12-4 to TRBJ1-2, with TRBD1 matching 8 bases. The CDR3 covers 13 residues. Germline trimming cut 6 bases from V and 4 bases from J; bases unmatched to any gene: 4. The CDR3 region has the DNA TGTGCCAGCAGGGCAGGGGGCAGCTATGGCTACACCTTC. Its protein is CASRAGGSYGYTF.

The chain employs TRBV13 and TRBJ2-3, with no clear D. V was cut by 5 bases and J by 5 bases, with 5 bases left in between. The CDR3 has 11 amino acids. Germline CDR1 reads PRHDT; CDR2 reads FYEKMQ (reference sequence). In DNA form, the CDR3 reads TGTGCCAGCAGCCGCAGAGATACGCAGTATTTT. It codes for CASSRRDTQYF.

This sequence joins TRBV7-2 and TRBJ2-5; no firm D call. There are 14 residues in the CDR3. Per the germline V gene, CDR1 is SGHTA and CDR2 is FQGNSA. Trimming removed 5 bases at V and 7 bases at J, with 17 bases between. CDR3 coding DNA: TGTGCCAGCAGCCCCGACCGGGTTTTTGGGACCCAGTACTTC. It yields the protein CASSPDRVFGTQYF. Combining the CDR3 with reference TRBV7-2 and TRBJ2-5 gives the whole variable domain GAGVSQSPSNKVTEKGKDVELRCDPISGHTALYWYRQSLGQGLEFLIYFQGNSAPDKSGLPSDRFSAERTGGSVSTLTIQRTQQEDSAVYLCASSPDRVFGTQYFGPGTRLLVL.

The chain uses TRBV3-1 (or the pseudogene TRBV3-2) and TRBJ2-7, with 7 positions matching TRBD1. The CDR3 loop spans 18 amino acids. Germline loops: CDR1 LGHDT, CDR2 YNNKEL (reference sequence). V shed 3 bases and J 7 bases; nucleotides not matched to a gene: 21. CDR3 region: CASSHDPYGQALSWEQYF. The CDR3 DNA reads TGTGCCAGCAGCCACGACCCGTACGGACAGGCCCTCTCCTGGGAGCAGTACTTC.

This chain uses TRBV2 with TRBJ2-1, with a tentative D call TRBD1 (5 bases). CDR1 and CDR2 (germline): SNHLY, FYNNEI. Deletions cut 5 bases from V and 5 bases from J, with 16 bases between. This CDR3 has 15 amino acids. This CDR3 reads CASSTPDTFNNEQFF. CDR3 sequence (DNA): TGTGCCAGCAGTACTCCGGACACTTTCAACAATGAGCAGTTCTTC.